These T cell receptor beta chains were read from a single sample in a study of molecular identifiers for immune sequencing clone quantification. A single record per CDR3 protein comes from TCRdb applying MiXCR to the PCR reads. The repertoire includes 70,000 to 95,000 distinct CDR3 sequences, 15% to 20% of them detected once, and roughly 0.8% sits in the top ten. Material: naive CD8+ T cells from blood, with Jurkat cell RNA spiked in. The origin of the receptors is a human donor in good health. Some libraries in this study had Jurkat cell RNA spiked in. CDR3s include the opening cysteine and the closing phenylalanine or tryptophan. The order of the fields is V gene, D gene, clone size, J gene, CDR3 protein, CDR3 DNA. The D gene is left open where the match is weak. Only part of the rows carry a size: once, few, many, or a class if the clone is expanded.

TRBV25-1	TRBD1	many	TRBJ1-5	CASAGQDYSNQPQHF	TGTGCCAGCGCGGGACAGGACTATAGCAATCAGCCCCAGCATTTT
TRBV6-5	.	.	TRBJ2-7	CASRPGGDSYEQYF	TGTGCCAGCCGTCCTGGAGGAGACTCCTACGAGCAGTACTTC
TRBV7-9	TRBD2	many	TRBJ2-3	CASSPSGTSFSTDTQYF	TGTGCCAGCAGCCCTAGCGGGACCTCCTTTAGCACAGATACGCAGTATTTT
TRBV4-1	TRBD2	many	TRBJ2-5	CASSLRTSGPETQYF	TGCGCCAGCAGCCTCCGGACTAGCGGCCCAGAGACCCAGTACTTC
TRBV2	.	many	TRBJ2-5	CAIGPGSRGKRETQYF	TGTGCCATCGGGCCCGGGAGTAGGGGGAAAAGGGAGACCCAGTACTTC
TRBV5-6	.	many	TRBJ2-5	CASSFTGTETQYF	TGTGCCAGCAGCTTCACAGGGACTGAGACCCAGTACTTC
TRBV12-3/TRBV12-4	.	.	TRBJ2-2	CASSFGRELFF	TGTGCCAGCAGTTTCGGCCGGGAGCTGTTTTTT
TRBV29-1	.	many	TRBJ2-1	CSVEVGVANEQFF	TGCAGCGTTGAAGTCGGGGTTGCGAATGAGCAGTTCTTC
TRBV6-5	.	many	TRBJ1-1	CASSRREGMNTEAFF	TGTGCCAGCAGTCGCCGAGAGGGAATGAACACTGAAGCTTTCTTT
TRBV6-5	TRBD2	.	TRBJ2-7	CASSPSSGRAGEQYF	TGTGCCAGCAGTCCCTCTAGCGGGAGGGCGGGCGAGCAGTACTTC
TRBV13	.	many	TRBJ2-7	CASSLAGLESEQYF	TGTGCCAGCAGCTTAGCAGGACTTGAATCCGAGCAGTACTTC
TRBV5-6	.	many	TRBJ2-7	CASSLMPDREVYEQYF	TGTGCCAGCAGCTTGATGCCCGACAGGGAGGTCTACGAGCAGTACTTC
TRBV4-1	.	many	TRBJ2-7	CASSQVPGDRQYF	TGCGCCAGCAGCCAAGTTCCGGGGGACAGACAGTACTTC
TRBV4-2	TRBD1	many	TRBJ1-5	CASSPDRLNQPQHF	TGTGCCAGCAGCCCGGACAGGTTAAATCAGCCCCAGCATTTT
TRBV2	.	many	TRBJ2-7	CASSEGRGSYEQYF	TGTGCCAGCAGTGAGGGACGGGGAAGCTACGAGCAGTACTTC
TRBV4-3	.	many	TRBJ1-1	CASSQGLTAEAFF	TGCGCCAGCAGCCAAGGACTCACGGCTGAAGCTTTCTTT
TRBV7-8	.	many	TRBJ1-1	CASGDSPNTEAFF	TGTGCCAGCGGAGACAGCCCGAACACTGAAGCTTTCTTT
TRBV7-9	TRBD1	many	TRBJ1-1	CASSSMTGGLNTEAFF	TGTGCCAGCAGCTCCATGACAGGGGGCCTAAACACTGAAGCTTTCTTT
TRBV7-2	.	many	TRBJ2-3	CASSFLGQSTDTQYF	TGTGCCAGCAGCTTTTTAGGACAGAGCACAGATACGCAGTATTTT
TRBV4-3	TRBD1	.	TRBJ2-7	CASSQLDRGRDEQYF	TGCGCCAGCAGCCAACTTGACAGGGGGCGCGACGAGCAGTACTTC
TRBV19	TRBD1	many	TRBJ1-3	CASTGQESGNTIYF	TGTGCCAGTACGGGACAGGAGTCCGGAAACACCATATATTTT
TRBV7-2	.	many	TRBJ1-6	CASSLASGAVPLHF	TGTGCCAGCAGCTTGGCTAGTGGAGCGGTGCCCCTCCACTTT
TRBV7-9	TRBD1	many	TRBJ2-1	CASSLAGTGGEQFF	TGTGCCAGCAGCTTGGCTGGGACAGGGGGTGAGCAGTTCTTC
TRBV7-9	.	many	TRBJ2-7	CASTEDSYEQYF	TGTGCCAGCACGGAGGACTCCTACGAGCAGTACTTC
TRBV4-3	.	many	TRBJ2-3	CASSQDFQDTDTQYF	TGCGCCAGCAGCCAAGACTTCCAGGATACAGATACGCAGTATTTT
TRBV20-1	TRBD2	many	TRBJ2-3	CSAISPGTSESTDTQYF	TGCAGTGCTATTTCCCCCGGGACTAGCGAAAGCACAGATACGCAGTATTTT
TRBV11-2	TRBD2	many	TRBJ2-3	CASSLRGLAGIPGSTDTQYF	TGTGCCAGCAGCTTACGAGGACTAGCGGGAATCCCAGGTAGCACAGATACGCAGTATTTT
TRBV9	.	.	TRBJ2-3	CASSERHAHPDTQYF	TGTGCCAGCAGCGAGCGACACGCCCACCCAGATACGCAGTATTTT
TRBV3-1	.	few	TRBJ1-2	CASSQDPGSNYGYTF	TGTGCCAGCAGCCAAGATCCGGGATCTAACTATGGCTACACCTTC
TRBV6-6	TRBD2	many	TRBJ2-7	CASSYSSGSTYEQYF	TGTGCCAGCAGTTACTCTAGCGGGAGTACTTACGAGCAGTACTTC
TRBV7-6	TRBD2	many	TRBJ2-5	CASSLIPVISGSAVGETQYF	TGTGCCAGCAGCTTAATCCCCGTAATTAGCGGGAGCGCCGTCGGGGAGACCCAGTACTTC
TRBV7-9	.	many	TRBJ2-7	CASSPGTRSSYEQYF	TGTGCCAGCTCCCCCGGGACCCGAAGCTCCTACGAGCAGTACTTC
TRBV6-2/TRBV6-3	TRBD2	many	TRBJ2-4	CASSYSGLAGAQYF	TGTGCCAGCAGTTACTCTGGACTAGCGGGGGCTCAGTACTTC
TRBV27	.	.	TRBJ1-5	CASRTGTDSNQPQHF	TGTGCCAGCAGGACCGGGACCGATAGCAATCAGCCCCAGCATTTT
TRBV9	TRBD1	many	TRBJ1-1	CASSVGEGATEAFF	TGTGCCAGCAGCGTAGGAGAGGGGGCCACTGAAGCTTTCTTT
TRBV19	TRBD1	many	TRBJ2-7	CASSIPGTGGYEQYF	TGTGCCAGTAGTATCCCCGGGACAGGGGGCTACGAGCAGTACTTC
TRBV30	TRBD2	many	TRBJ2-2	CAWSVLAGITGELFF	TGTGCCTGGAGTGTTTTAGCGGGGATCACCGGGGAGCTGTTTTTT
TRBV19	.	many	TRBJ1-5	CASRGDSNQPQHF	TGTGCCAGTAGGGGAGATAGCAATCAGCCCCAGCATTTT
TRBV27	TRBD2	many	TRBJ2-3	CASSLSFSGKTDTQYF	TGTGCCAGCAGTTTATCGTTTAGCGGGAAGACAGATACGCAGTATTTT
TRBV12-3/TRBV12-4	.	many	TRBJ2-3	CASSLVASTDTQYF	TGTGCCAGCAGTTTAGTCGCTAGCACAGATACGCAGTATTTT
TRBV30	TRBD2	many	TRBJ2-7	CAWVGLAGQEQYF	TGTGCCTGGGTAGGACTAGCGGGCCAAGAGCAGTACTTC
TRBV29-1	.	many	TRBJ1-4	CSPRGGEKLFF	TGCAGCCCACGAGGGGGGGAAAAACTGTTTTTT
TRBV14	.	.	TRBJ2-3	CASSQGAEGPGTGTQYF	TGCGCCAGCAGCCAAGGGGCTGAGGGGCCGGGCACAGGTACGCAGTATTTT
TRBV28	TRBD2	many	TRBJ2-7	CASSRLALEQYF	TGTGCCAGCAGTAGACTAGCGCTCGAGCAGTACTTC
TRBV7-8	TRBD2	many	TRBJ2-3	CASSLVVASGGDTQYF	TGTGCCAGCAGCTTAGTCGTGGCTAGCGGGGGGGATACGCAGTATTTT
TRBV6-2/TRBV6-3	.	many	TRBJ2-5	CASSQEEDETQYF	TGTGCCAGCAGTCAAGAGGAGGATGAGACCCAGTACTTC
TRBV6-2/TRBV6-3	.	many	TRBJ2-7	CASRPEGLHNYEQYF	TGTGCCAGCAGACCCGAGGGACTGCATAACTACGAGCAGTACTTC
TRBV9	.	many	TRBJ1-1	CASSVVPLDSNTEAFF	TGTGCCAGCAGCGTTGTTCCACTTGATTCGAACACTGAAGCTTTCTTT
TRBV13	.	many	TRBJ2-7	CASSPRGYEQYF	TGTGCCAGCAGCCCCAGGGGCTACGAGCAGTACTTC
TRBV7-9	TRBD2	many	TRBJ2-2	CASYDSGGPTAPNTGELFF	TGTGCCAGCTACGACTCGGGGGGACCGACAGCTCCGAACACCGGGGAGCTGTTTTTT
TRBV7-9	.	many	TRBJ2-2	CASRTGAAGELFF	TGTGCCAGCAGGACGGGGGCGGCCGGGGAGCTGTTTTTT
TRBV15	.	many	TRBJ2-1	CATSGRLSGHEQFF	TGTGCCACCAGCGGAAGACTTTCAGGGCATGAGCAGTTCTTC